The next 5 T cell receptor beta chains were all read from a single sample in a study of TIL therapy for anti-PD-1-resistant metastatic lung cancer. The immunoSEQ assay was v3. Only in-frame clones appear in the TCRdb table, and some are missing; sequencing was by immunoSEQ multiplex PCR. The repertoire holds approximately 30,000 clones, 60% to 80% seen once, with less than 3% in the top ten. The sample's time point: pre-treatment sample, taken before nivolumab and TIL therapy. This specimen was blood, taken at baseline. These receptors were taken from a woman between 25 and 85 years old with non-small cell lung cancer.

The rearrangement joins TRBV10-3 to TRBJ1-3; D possibly corresponds to TRBD1 (6 bases). The V end was cut by 10 bases, the J end by 0 bases, with 19 bases between. The CDR3 has 16 residues. CDR1 and CDR2 from the germline V gene are ENHRY and SYGVKD. In DNA, the CDR3 is TGTGCCACCCGGTCGGGGGCGGGACTCTCTGGAAACACCATATATTTT. It is translated as CATRSGAGLSGNTIYF.

The chain is built from TRBV12-2 and TRBJ2-7; no check of the table's D call, TRBD2, against the DNA was made. TRBV12-2 is a listed pseudogene. This CDR3 comprises 13 residues. The CDR3 reads CASLPTSCYEQYF. CDR3 sequence (DNA): TGTGCAAGTCTCCCGACTAGCTGCTACGAGCAGTACTTC.

The chain uses TRBV5-5 and TRBJ2-5; 9 bases are a match to TRBD2. The trim removed 0 bases at V and 2 bases at J, leaving 2 bases unmatched. The CDR3 consists of 15 residues. The germline V gene has CDR1 SGHKS and CDR2 YYEKEE (reference sequence). CDR3: CASSLEGLAQETQYF. The DNA for the CDR3 is TGTGCCAGCAGCTTGGAAGGACTAGCGCAAGAGACCCAGTACTTC. The full variable domain, in which reference TRBV5-5 and TRBJ2-5 provide the parts outside the CDR3, is DAGVTQSPTHLIKTRGQQVTLRCSPISGHKSVSWYQQVLGQGPQFIFQYYEKEERGRGNFPDRFSARQFPNYSSELNVNALLLGDSALYLCASSLEGLAQETQYFGPGTRLLVL.

The rearrangement joins TRBV6-5 to TRBJ1-1; unclear D gene. Germline CDR1 MNHEY, CDR2 SVGAGI. CDR3 size: 14 residues. V shed 6 bases and J shed 5 bases, with 16 bases lying between them. Here the CDR3 reads CASRPDRQGTEAFF. DNA of the CDR3: TGTGCCAGCAGGCCCGACCGCCAAGGTACTGAAGCTTTCTTT.

This clone has more than one count but fewer than ten. The chain carries TRBV5-4 and TRBJ2-7; 7 bases map to TRBD1. CDR1 is SGHNT, CDR2 YYREEE, per germline (reference sequence). Trimming took 3 bases from V and 3 from J; bases not matched to a gene: 6. The CDR3 totals 14 residues. The CDR3 DNA reads as TGTGCCAGCAGCTCGTTGAGGGACAGCTACGAGCAGTACTTC. Protein product: CASSSLRDSYEQYF.